This T cell receptor (beta chain) emerged from a study of T cells in lung cancer brain metastases. Turning to the study itself: A median approximately a year separated primary and brain metastasis sampling.

Repertoires were generated with immunoSEQ multiplex PCR, while TCRdb's copy carries only in-frame clones and drops some. The sample holds about 3,200 clones, around 90% seen once. Concerning this clone itself: Antigen specificity is unknown.

The ends lost 3 bases at V and 0 bases at J; junction bases unmatched: 10. The CDR3 has 18 residues. Germline-derived CDR1 and CDR2 are SGHAT and FQNNGV. Points from the study as a whole: Compared with paired primaries, brain metastases showed fewer unique productive clones (around 1,500 versus 5,000). Most clones were lesion-specific, with limited overlap between paired lesions (mean Morisita index about 0.23).

Resection was for synchronous oligometastatic disease or a late solitary brain metastasis recurrence. The specimen sequenced was tumor tissue from the primary lung tumor. This chain uses TRBV11-2 with TRBJ2-2, with TRBD1 matching over 7 bases. This clonotype originated in a man aged 65 to 85 with non-small cell lung cancer. The CDR3 loop reads CASSFLQGSFANTGELFF. The DNA for the CDR3 is TGTGCCAGCAGCTTTCTACAGGGGTCTTTTGCGAACACCGGGGAGCTGTTTTTT.